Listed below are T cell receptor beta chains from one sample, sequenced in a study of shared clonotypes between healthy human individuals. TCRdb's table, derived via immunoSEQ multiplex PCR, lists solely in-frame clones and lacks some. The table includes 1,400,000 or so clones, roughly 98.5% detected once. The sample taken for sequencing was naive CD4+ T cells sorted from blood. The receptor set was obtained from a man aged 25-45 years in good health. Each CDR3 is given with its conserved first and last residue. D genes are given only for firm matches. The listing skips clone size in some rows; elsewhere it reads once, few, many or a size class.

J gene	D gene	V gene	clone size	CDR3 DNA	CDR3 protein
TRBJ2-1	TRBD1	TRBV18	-	TGTGCCAGCTCCCAGGACAGGAACAATGAGCAGTTCTTC	CASSQDRNNEQFF
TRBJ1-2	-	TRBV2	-	TGTGCCAGCAGTACGGACTCTACTAACTATGGCTACACCTTC	CASSTDSTNYGYTF
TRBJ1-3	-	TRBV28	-	TGTGCCAGCAGTTTAGGAGGGGCGCGCGGAAACACCATATATTTT	CASSLGGARGNTIYF
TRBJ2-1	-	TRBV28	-	TGTGCCAGCAGTTTATTTAAAGAGGTCAATGAGCAGTTCTTC	CASSLFKEVNEQFF
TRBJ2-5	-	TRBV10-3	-	TGTGCCATCAGTGATGTGGTAGCGGAAGGAGAGACCCAGTACTTC	CAISDVVAEGETQYF
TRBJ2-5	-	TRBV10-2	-	TGCGCCAGCAGGGTGGGTCCGGGGGTACAAGAGACCCAGTACTTC	CASRVGPGVQETQYF
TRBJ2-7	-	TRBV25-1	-	TGTGCCAGCAGTGAATCGTCCTACGAGCAGTACTTC	CASSESSYEQYF
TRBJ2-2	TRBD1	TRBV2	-	TGTGCCAGCAGGGACAGGGGATCCGGGGAGCTGTTTTTT	CASRDRGSGELFF
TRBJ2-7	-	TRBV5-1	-	TGCGCCAGCAGCTTGAACCGGGATGTACGAGGCGAGCAGTACTTC	CASSLNRDVRGEQYF
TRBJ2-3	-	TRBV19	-	TGTGCCAGTAGTCCTGGGGTAGGAGTCACAGATACGCAGTATTTT	CASSPGVGVTDTQYF
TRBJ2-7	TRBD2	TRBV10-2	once	TGCGCCAGCAGTCCTACGACTAGCGGGGGGGGCGAGCAGTACTTC	CASSPTTSGGGEQYF
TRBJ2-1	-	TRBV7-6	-	TGTGCCAGCAGCTTAGGAGTCCTTAGCGTTTCAAGGGACAATGAGCAGTTCTTC	CASSLGVLSVSRDNEQFF
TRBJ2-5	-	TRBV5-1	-	TGCGCCAGCAGCTTGTTGGGCGGGGAGGTACGGGAGACCCAGTACTTC	CASSLLGGEVRETQYF
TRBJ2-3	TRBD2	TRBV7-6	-	TGTGCCAGCAGCCACGGGACTAGCGGGAGTGATACGCAGTATTTT	CASSHGTSGSDTQYF
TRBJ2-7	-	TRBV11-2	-	TGTGCCAGCAGCCCCGACATGCCGTCCTACGAGCAGTACTTC	CASSPDMPSYEQYF
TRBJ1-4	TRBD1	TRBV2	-	TGTGCCAGCAGTCCCGACAGGGTTACTAATGAAAAACTGTTTTTT	CASSPDRVTNEKLFF
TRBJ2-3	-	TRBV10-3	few	TGTGCCATCAGCAGCACAGATACGCAGTATTTT	CAISSTDTQYF
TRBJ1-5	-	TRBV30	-	TGTGCCTGGAGTGTACTGTCAGGCCCTCAGCCCCAGCATTTT	CAWSVLSGPQPQHF
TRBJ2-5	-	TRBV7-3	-	TGTGCCAGCAGCTTTGGGGCTCTTCAGGAGACCCAGTACTTC	CASSFGALQETQYF
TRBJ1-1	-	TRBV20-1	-	TGCAGTGCTAGAAGCGGAACTGAAGCTTTCTTT	CSARSGTEAFF
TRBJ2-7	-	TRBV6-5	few	TGTGCCAGCAGTTACTCGGAGGGGCTCTCCTACGAGCAGTACTTC	CASSYSEGLSYEQYF
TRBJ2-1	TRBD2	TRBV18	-	TGTGCCAGCTCACCACCGTCCCTAGCGGGACTAGGAAATGAGCAGTTCTTC	CASSPPSLAGLGNEQFF
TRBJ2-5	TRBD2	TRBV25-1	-	TGTGCCAGCAGTGAGTCCCATCGGGGGGATTACTGGGGAGAGACCCAGTACTTC	CASSESHRGDYWGETQYF
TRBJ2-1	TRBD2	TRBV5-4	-	TGTGCCAGCCGCAGCGGGAGAGAGGTCTACAATGAGCAGTTCTTC	CASRSGREVYNEQFF
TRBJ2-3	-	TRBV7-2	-	TGTGCCAGCAGCTTAGGGAGGGAAGATACGCAGTATTTT	CASSLGREDTQYF
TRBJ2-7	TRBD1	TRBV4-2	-	TGTGCCAGCAGCCAACGGGCCTCAGGGGGCGGTGGATACGAGCAGTACTTC	CASSQRASGGGGYEQYF
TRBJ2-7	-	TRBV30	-	TGTGCCTGGAGTGTTAGCACCTACGAGCAGTACTTC	CAWSVSTYEQYF
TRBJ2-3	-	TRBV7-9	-	TGTGCCAGCAGCACCCTCAGTTGGGCTACGCAGTATTTT	CASSTLSWATQYF
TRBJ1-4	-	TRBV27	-	TGTGCCAGCAGCCCTTGGGGCAGGGGAGGTGAAAAACTGTTTTTT	CASSPWGRGGEKLFF
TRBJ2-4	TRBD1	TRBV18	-	TGTGCCAGCTCACAGCAGACAGGGGGCAAAAACATTCAGTACTTC	CASSQQTGGKNIQYF
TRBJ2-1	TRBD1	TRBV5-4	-	TGTGCCAGCAGCTCAGGGAGGGACAGGGAAACAGATGAGCAGTTCTTC	CASSSGRDRETDEQFF
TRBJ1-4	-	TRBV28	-	TGTGCCAGCAGTTTAGTTAGGGAAAAACTGTTTTTT	CASSLVREKLFF
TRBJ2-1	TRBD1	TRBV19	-	TGTGCCAGTGCCCTGAGGACAGGGGGACCCCATGAGCAGTTCTTC	CASALRTGGPHEQFF
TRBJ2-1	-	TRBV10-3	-	TGTGCCATCAGTGAGAGCGAGTTGCATGAGCAGTTCTTC	CAISESELHEQFF
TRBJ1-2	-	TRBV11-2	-	TGTGCCAGCAGCTCGACAGGCCGTAGCTACACCTTC	CASSSTGRSYTF
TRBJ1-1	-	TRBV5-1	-	TGCGCCAGCAGCTCCTATCCGCAGGGTAACACTGAAGCTTTCTTT	CASSSYPQGNTEAFF
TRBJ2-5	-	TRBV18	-	TGTGCCAGCTCACCATTACCTCAAGAGACCCAGTACTTC	CASSPLPQETQYF
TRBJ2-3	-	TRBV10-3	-	TGTGCCATCAGTGATCGGGACCGTTCGGGCACAGATACGCAGTATTTT	CAISDRDRSGTDTQYF
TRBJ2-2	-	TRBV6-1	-	TGTGCCAGCAGGACCCGGGTAATCGGCACCGGGGAGCTGTTTTTT	CASRTRVIGTGELFF
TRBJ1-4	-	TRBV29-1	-	TGCAGCGACGAAGTCCGGACCGGTGGGGTTTTTTTT	CSDEVRTGGVFF
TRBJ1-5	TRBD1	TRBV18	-	TGTGCCAGCTCACCAAGAGGAACAGGGGTGGGTCAGCCCCAGCATTTT	CASSPRGTGVGQPQHF
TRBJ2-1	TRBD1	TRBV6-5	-	TGTGCCAGCACCCGGGACAGAAAACTTAATGAGCAGTTCTTC	CASTRDRKLNEQFF
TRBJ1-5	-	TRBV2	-	TGTGCCAGCTCGACAGGCCTTAGCAATCAGCCCCAGCATTTT	CASSTGLSNQPQHF
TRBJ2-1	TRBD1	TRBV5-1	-	TGCGCCAGCAGCTCCCAAGGACAGGGAAGCGGCAATGAGCAGTTCTTC	CASSSQGQGSGNEQFF
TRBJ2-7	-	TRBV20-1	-	TGCAGTGCAGGGACCTACGAGCAGTACTTC	CSAGTYEQYF
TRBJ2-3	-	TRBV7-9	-	TGTGCCAGCAGCCCTCCCACAGATACGCAGTATTTT	CASSPPTDTQYF
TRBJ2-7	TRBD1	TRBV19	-	TGTGCCAGTAGTCTCCGGACAGGGCCCTACGAGCAGTACTTC	CASSLRTGPYEQYF
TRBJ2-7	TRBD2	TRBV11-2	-	TGTGCCAGCAGCCTACTAGCGGGAGTTACCTACGAGCAGTACTTC	CASSLLAGVTYEQYF
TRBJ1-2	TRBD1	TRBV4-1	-	TGCGCCAGCAGCCCCATTCCGGACAGGTCCTATGGCTACACCTTC	CASSPIPDRSYGYTF
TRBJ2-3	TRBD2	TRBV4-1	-	TGCGCCAGCAGCCAAGATCGTGGCGGGAGTAGTAATACGCAGTATTTT	CASSQDRGGSSNTQYF
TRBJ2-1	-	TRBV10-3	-	TGTGCCATCAGTGAGTCGACCGCGGGCGAGCAGTTCTTC	CAISESTAGEQFF
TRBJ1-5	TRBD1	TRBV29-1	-	TGCAGCGTTACAACAGGGGGCTCGGAGCCCCAGCATTTT	CSVTTGGSEPQHF
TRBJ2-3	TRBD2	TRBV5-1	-	TGCGCCAGCAGCTTGGTATCTAGCGGAAACACAGATACGCAGTATTTT	CASSLVSSGNTDTQYF